A single sample is the source of the 21 T cell receptor beta chains below, sequenced in a study of OX40 agonist ivuxolimab in advanced cancers. Clones were sequenced by immunoSEQ multiplex PCR, and TCRdb holds only the in-frame ones, with some missing. The sample holds 60,000 to 90,000 clones, roughly 91% seen once. Sample: CD4+ or CD8+ T cells sorted from blood, taken in a trial of the OX40 agonist ivuxolimab. The receptor source for this set is an adult with an advanced solid tumor such as melanoma, head and neck, liver or kidney cancer.

The V gene is TRBV28, the J gene TRBJ1-1; D ambiguous. Germline V gene data show CDR1 as MDHEN and CDR2 as SYDVKM. The CDR3 sequence is 11 residues long. Trimming cost V 5 bases and J 6 bases, with 7 bases left between them. The CDR3 coding sequence is TGTGCCAGCAGTCCCGGCCCTGAAGCTTTCTTT. This codes for CASSPGPEAFF.

The V call is TRBV5-1, the J call TRBJ1-1, with D maybe TRBD1 (5 bases). The ends were cut back, 4 bases at V and 1 base at J, with 14 bases in the middle. The CDR3 has 15 amino acids. The germline V gene has CDR1 SGHRS and CDR2 YFSETQ. CDR3 coding DNA: TGCGCCAGCAGCCCGGATGGGGGGTCGAACACTGAAGCTTTCTTT. Amino acids: CASSPDGGSNTEAFF.

The rearrangement uses TRBV18 and TRBJ2-1, with 15 bases lining up with TRBD2. Germline V CDR1 and CDR2: KGHSH, LQKENI. CDR3 length: 19 amino acids. J lost 3 bases, V lost 3 bases, and 9 bases had no gene match. CDR3 DNA sequence: TGTGCCAGCTCACCTGCGCTTCCGGGACTAGCGGGAGGCTACAATGAGCAGTTCTTC. Its translation: CASSPALPGLAGGYNEQFF.

The CDR3: CASSLRRQGGTGELFF. CDR3 DNA sequence: TGTGCCAGCAGCTTAAGGAGGCAGGGAGGCACCGGGGAGCTGTTTTTT. The V call is TRBV7-2, the J call TRBJ2-2, with D perhaps TRBD2 (6 bases). Germline assignment: CDR1 SGHTA and CDR2 FQGNSA. V lost 2 bases, J lost 4 bases, and 14 bases lay in between. This CDR3 has 16 residues.

The rearrangement links TRBV5-6 to TRBJ1-1; no firm D call. The V end lost 0 bases, the J end lost 5 bases, and 8 bases lay between the germline ends. The CDR3 is 13 residues long. From germline, CDR1 is SGHDT and CDR2 YYEEEE. DNA of the CDR3: TGTGCCAGCAGCTTGGAGAGGGTTACTGAAGCTTTCTTT. Translating it yields CASSLERVTEAFF.

This clone was observed a few times. The V gene is TRBV10-2, the J gene TRBJ1-2; D uncertain. Trimming pared 3 bases from V and 0 bases from J, leaving 5 bases between. Per the germline V gene, CDR1 is WSHSY and CDR2 is SAAADI. The length of the CDR3 is 13 residues. CDR3 in DNA: TGCGCCAGCAGTGAAGTGACTAACTATGGCTACACCTTC. Translation: CASSEVTNYGYTF.

V is TRBV5-3 and J is TRBJ2-3, with 13 bases that match TRBD2. TRBV5-3 is classed as an ORF, of uncertain function. Trimming cost V 10 bases and J 2 bases; bases outside gene matches: 16. This CDR3 is 18 amino acids long. In nucleotides, the CDR3 is TGTGCCCTCCGGGCCCCACTGACTAGCGGGAGGACCACAGATACGCAGTATTTT. Its translation: CALRAPLTSGRTTDTQYF.

The V and J genes are TRBV27 and TRBJ2-5; D tentatively fits TRBD1 or TRBD2 (5 bases each). Trimming removed 7 bases at V and 4 bases at J, with 13 bases between. The CDR3 covers 13 residues. Germline V CDR1 and CDR2: MNHEY, SMNVEV (reference sequence). CDR3 in amino acids: CASTPPGLETQYF. In nucleotides, the CDR3 is TGTGCCAGCACCCCTCCGGGGCTAGAGACCCAGTACTTC.

This chain joins TRBV19 and TRBJ2-1; weak D call: TRBD1 (5 bases). V was cut by 7 bases and J by 0 bases, with 16 bases left in between. CDR3 length: 16 amino acids. The germline V gene has CDR1 LNHDA and CDR2 SQIVND (reference sequence). CDR3 nucleotide sequence: TGTGCCAGTAAACCAGGGTCCACGAGCTCCTACAATGAGCAGTTCTTC. This sequence encodes CASKPGSTSSYNEQFF.

The chain uses TRBV29-1 and TRBJ2-1; D assignment may be TRBD1 or TRBD2 (5 bases each). The CDR3 contains 13 residues. Trimming shortened V by 6 bases and J by 4 bases, and 13 bases separated the two germline ends. Germline CDR1 SQVTM, CDR2 ANQGSEA. The CDR3 loop reads CSVNRDVYNEQFF. The CDR3 DNA is TGCAGCGTCAACCGGGACGTATACAATGAGCAGTTCTTC.

In this sample, this clone turned up once. The chain employs TRBV5-1 and TRBJ1-1; 7 nucleotides line up with TRBD1. Unmatched junction bases numbered 9, after V lost 0 bases and J lost 10 bases. The germline V gene encodes CDR1 SGHRS and CDR2 YFSETQ. The CDR3 is 14 amino acids. The CDR3 here is CASSLAPTGTRAFF. The CDR3 coding sequence is TGCGCCAGCAGCTTGGCCCCGACAGGGACGAGAGCTTTCTTT.

The V gene is TRBV9, the J gene TRBJ2-1, with D unclear. CDR1 SGDLS and CDR2 YYNGEE come from the germline V gene. This CDR3 region has 11 residues. Trimming removed 3 bases from V and 9 bases from J, with 7 bases in between. The CDR3 is CASSAPGEQFF. CDR3 nucleotides: TGTGCCAGCAGCGCCCCAGGTGAGCAGTTCTTC.

V gene TRBV30 combines with J gene TRBJ1-1; tentatively, D is TRBD1 (6 bases). V gave up 3 bases and J gave up 4 bases, with 15 bases separating them. Germline V gene data show CDR1 as GTSNPN and CDR2 as SVGIG (reference sequence). This CDR3 region has 14 residues. The CDR3 nucleotides read TGTGCCTGGAGGCTAGTTCAGGGGAGCACTGAAGCTTTCTTT. This sequence encodes CAWRLVQGSTEAFF.

The rearrangement joins TRBV5-3 to TRBJ2-1; 8 nucleotides match TRBD2. TRBV5-3 carries the ORF label, with uncertain function. CDR3 length equals 13 residues. With 1 base clipped from V and 12 bases from J, the junction kept 6 bases outside the gene matches. CDR3 amino acids: CARSLSIREGQFF. The CDR3 DNA sequence: TGTGCCAGAAGCTTGAGCATCCGGGAGGGGCAGTTCTTC.

This clone was seen only once. V usage is TRBV11-1 and J usage is TRBJ1-1, with 9 bases matching TRBD1. The junction had 10 bases not matched to a gene; V was cut back by 4 bases and J by 7 bases. This CDR3 is 15 amino acids long. Germline CDR1 reads SGHAT; CDR2 reads FQDESV (reference sequence). For the CDR3, the DNA is TGTGCCAGCAGCTCGCGGACAGGGGCCCTCGATGAAGCTTTCTTT. This sequence encodes CASSSRTGALDEAFF.

V is TRBV4-1 and J is TRBJ2-7; no clear D. Germline CDR1 and CDR2: MGHRA and YSYEKL. CDR3 length: 14 amino acids. The ends were cut back, 1 base at V and 5 bases at J, with 12 bases in the middle. Here the CDR3 DNA reads TGCGCCAGCAGCCAAGTCGTAGGGTCCAACGAGCAGTACTTC. It specifies CASSQVVGSNEQYF.

This rearrangement joins TRBV5-6 to TRBJ1-5; D possibly corresponds to TRBD1 (5 bases). Germline V lookup: CDR1 SGHDT, CDR2 YYEEEE. V was shortened by 4 bases and J by 0 bases, with 11 bases between the two germline ends. This CDR3 is built from 15 residues. The CDR3: CASSQRGNSNQPQHF. The CDR3 DNA sequence: TGTGCCAGCAGCCAACGGGGCAATAGCAATCAGCCCCAGCATTTT.

The rearrangement uses TRBV30 and TRBJ2-1, with TRBD1 as a possible D gene (6 bases). Trimming left V 3 bases short and J 4 bases short, with 13 bases between. The CDR3 has 14 amino acids. Germline values: CDR1 GTSNPN, CDR2 SVGIG (reference sequence). CDR3 sequence reads: CAWSDRFRYNEQFF. CDR3 nucleotides: TGTGCCTGGAGCGACAGGTTCAGGTACAATGAGCAGTTCTTC.

This chain uses TRBV5-1 with TRBJ2-1, with D unclear. Trimming cost V 0 bases and J 0 bases, with 7 bases left between them. CDR3 length: 15 amino acids. CDR1 and CDR2 from the germline V gene are SGHRS and YFSETQ. In nucleotides, the CDR3 is TGCGCCAGCAGCTTGGACAAGGTCTCCTACAATGAGCAGTTCTTC. Protein: CASSLDKVSYNEQFF. Together with reference TRBV5-1 and TRBJ2-1, the CDR3 gives the full variable domain: KAGVTQTPRYLIKTRGQQVTLSCSPISGHRSVSWYQQTPGQGLQFLFEYFSETQRNKGNFPGRFSGRQFSNSRSEMNVSTLELGDSALYLCASSLDKVSYNEQFFGPGTRLTVL.

The CDR3 loop is CASSLWQVVSPLHF. CDR3 DNA sequence: TGTGCCAGCAGTTTGTGGCAGGTTGTTTCACCCCTCCACTTT. V gene TRBV28 combines with J gene TRBJ1-6; D unclear. The germline V and J ends were trimmed by 3 bases and 9 bases, with 12 bases remaining between them. Germline V gene sequence: CDR1 MDHEN, CDR2 SYDVKM. This CDR3 is built from 14 residues.

The chain employs TRBV6-5 and TRBJ2-6; D is undetermined. The CDR3 extends over 14 amino acids. Trimming stripped 5 bases from V and 4 bases from J, with 9 bases between. Germline lookup yields CDR1 MNHEY and CDR2 SVGAGI. The CDR3 here is CASSDPLGANVLTF. For the CDR3, the DNA is TGTGCCAGCAGTGACCCGCTCGGGGCCAACGTCCTGACTTTC.